This T cell receptor beta chain derives from a study of blood T cell repertoires in COVID-19. In the original processing: Estimation of nucleated cell counts relied on the amplification of reference gene primers. Some clones are missing from TCRdb's copy, which holds only in-frame ones; the method was immunoSEQ multiplex PCR. V and J calls plus clone size are reproduced from that table; the DNA served to infer D and trimming. The sample includes about 350,000 clones, approximately 91% of them seen just once. Participants' reported clinical history set cohort assignment. The V and J ends lost 1 base and 5 bases, in that order; junction bases with no gene match: 16. The CDR3 has 18 residues. Germline V gene sequence: CDR1 SGHTA, CDR2 FQGNSA.

The V gene is TRBV7-2, the J gene TRBJ2-5, with 7 bases aligning to TRBD1. The sequencing input was PBMCs or T cells enriched from blood (not recorded which). This clonotype was obtained from a woman in her thirties who had been exposed to COVID-19. For the CDR3, the DNA is TGTGCCAGCAGCTTAGGGGGGCCGACAGGGTGGATCGTTGAGACCCAGTACTTC. Its protein product is CASSLGGPTGWIVETQYF.